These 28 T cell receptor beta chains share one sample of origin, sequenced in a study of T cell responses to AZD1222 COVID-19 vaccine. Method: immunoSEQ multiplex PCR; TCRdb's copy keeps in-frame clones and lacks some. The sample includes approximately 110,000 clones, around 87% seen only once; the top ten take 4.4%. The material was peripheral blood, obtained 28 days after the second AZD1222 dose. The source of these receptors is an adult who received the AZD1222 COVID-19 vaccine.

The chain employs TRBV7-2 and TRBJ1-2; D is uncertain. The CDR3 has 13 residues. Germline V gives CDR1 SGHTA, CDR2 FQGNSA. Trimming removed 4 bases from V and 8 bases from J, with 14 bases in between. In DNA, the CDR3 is TGTGCCAGCAGCTCGTACTCGGGAGGCGGCTACACCTTC. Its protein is CASSSYSGGGYTF.

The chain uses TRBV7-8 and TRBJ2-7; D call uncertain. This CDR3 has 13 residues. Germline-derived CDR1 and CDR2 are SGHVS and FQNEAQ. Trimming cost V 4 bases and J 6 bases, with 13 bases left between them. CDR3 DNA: TGTGCCAGCAGCTATAAACCGGTACGCGAGCAGTACTTC. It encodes CASSYKPVREQYF. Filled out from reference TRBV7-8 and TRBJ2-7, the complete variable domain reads GAGVSQSPRYKVAKRGQDVALRCDPISGHVSLFWYQQALGQGPEFLTYFQNEAQLDKSGLPSDRFFAERPEGSVSTLKIQRTQQEDSAVYLCASSYKPVREQYFGPGTRLTVT.

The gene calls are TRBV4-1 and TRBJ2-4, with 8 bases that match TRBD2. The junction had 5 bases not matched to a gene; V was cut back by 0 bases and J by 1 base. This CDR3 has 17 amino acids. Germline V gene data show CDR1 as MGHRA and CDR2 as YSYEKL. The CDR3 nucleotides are TGCGCCAGCAGCCAAGAGACGGGAGGGCCGGCCAAAAACATTCAGTACTTC. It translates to CASSQETGGPAKNIQYF.

This CDR3 reads CASGQGTEAFF. In DNA, the CDR3 is TGTGCCTCCGGCCAGGGCACTGAAGCTTTCTTT. The chain recombines TRBV9 with TRBJ1-1; the D gene is possibly TRBD1 (5 bases). The CDR3 has 11 residues. Trimming cost V 10 bases and J 4 bases, with 11 bases left between them. Germline V gene lookup returns CDR1 SGDLS and CDR2 YYNGEE. The full variable domain, completed using reference TRBV9 and TRBJ1-1, is DSGVTQTPKHLITATGQRVTLRCSPRSGDLSVYWYQQSLDQGLQFLIQYYNGEERAKGNILERFSAQQFPDLHSELNLSSLELGDSALYFCASGQGTEAFFGQGTRLTVV.

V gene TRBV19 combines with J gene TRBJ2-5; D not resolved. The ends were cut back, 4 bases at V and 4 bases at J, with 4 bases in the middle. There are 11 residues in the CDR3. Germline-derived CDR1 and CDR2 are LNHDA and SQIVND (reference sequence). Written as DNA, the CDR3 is TGTGCCAGTAGTACCGGAGAGACCCAGTACTTC. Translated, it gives CASSTGETQYF.

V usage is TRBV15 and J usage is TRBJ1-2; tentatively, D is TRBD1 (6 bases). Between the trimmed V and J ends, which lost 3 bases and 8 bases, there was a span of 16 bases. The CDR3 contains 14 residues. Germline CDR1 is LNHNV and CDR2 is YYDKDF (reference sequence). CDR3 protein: CATSRVGQLEGYTF. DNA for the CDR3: TGTGCCACCAGCAGGGTGGGACAACTGGAGGGCTACACCTTC.

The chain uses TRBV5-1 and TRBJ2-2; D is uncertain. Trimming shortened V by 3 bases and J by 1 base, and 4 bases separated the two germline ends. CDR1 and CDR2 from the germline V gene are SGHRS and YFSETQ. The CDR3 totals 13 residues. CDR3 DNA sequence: TGCGCCAGCAGCTCGGAGAACACCGGGGAGCTGTTTTTT. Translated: CASSSENTGELFF.

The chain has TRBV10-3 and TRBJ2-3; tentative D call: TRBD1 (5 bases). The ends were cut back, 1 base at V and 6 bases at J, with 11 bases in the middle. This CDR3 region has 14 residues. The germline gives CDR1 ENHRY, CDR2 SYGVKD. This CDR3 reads CAISELGPPDTQYF. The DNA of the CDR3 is TGTGCCATCAGTGAGTTGGGGCCCCCCGATACGCAGTATTTT.

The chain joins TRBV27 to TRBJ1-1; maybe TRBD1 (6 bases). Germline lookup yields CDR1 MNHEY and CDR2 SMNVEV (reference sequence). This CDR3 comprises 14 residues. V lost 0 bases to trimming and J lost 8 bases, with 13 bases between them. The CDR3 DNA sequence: TGTGCCAGCAGTTTATCAAGTGGGGGGGGCGAAGCTTTCTTT. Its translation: CASSLSSGGGEAFF.

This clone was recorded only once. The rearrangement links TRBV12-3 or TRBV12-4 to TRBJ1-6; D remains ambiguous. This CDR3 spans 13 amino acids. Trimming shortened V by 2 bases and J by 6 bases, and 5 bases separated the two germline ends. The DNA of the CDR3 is TGTGCCAGCAGTTTAAAGGTTAATTCACCCCTCCACTTT. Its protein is CASSLKVNSPLHF.

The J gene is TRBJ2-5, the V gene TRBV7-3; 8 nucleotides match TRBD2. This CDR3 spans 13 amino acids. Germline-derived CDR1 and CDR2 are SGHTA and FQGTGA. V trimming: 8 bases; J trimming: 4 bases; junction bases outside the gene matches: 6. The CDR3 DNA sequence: TGTGCCAGCGAGCGGGGGCCGGGAGAGACCCAGTACTTC. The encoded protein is CASERGPGETQYF. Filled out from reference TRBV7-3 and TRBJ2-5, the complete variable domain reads GAGVSQTPSNKVTEKGKYVELRCDPISGHTALYWYRQSLGQGPEFLIYFQGTGAADDSGLPNDRFFAVRPEGSVSTLKIQRTERGDSAVYLCASERGPGETQYFGPGTRLLVL.

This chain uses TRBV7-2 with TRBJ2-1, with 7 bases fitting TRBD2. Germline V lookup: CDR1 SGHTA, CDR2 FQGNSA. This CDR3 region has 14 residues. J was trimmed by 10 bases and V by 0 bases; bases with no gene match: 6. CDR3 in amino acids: CASSLAGGPREQFF. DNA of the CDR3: TGTGCCAGCAGCTTAGCGGGAGGGCCGCGGGAGCAGTTCTTC.

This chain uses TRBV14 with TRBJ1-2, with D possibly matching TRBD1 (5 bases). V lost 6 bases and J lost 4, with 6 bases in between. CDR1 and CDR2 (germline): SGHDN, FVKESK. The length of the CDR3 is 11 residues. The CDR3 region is CASRGTYGYTF. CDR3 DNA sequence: TGTGCCAGCAGGGGGACCTATGGCTACACCTTC.

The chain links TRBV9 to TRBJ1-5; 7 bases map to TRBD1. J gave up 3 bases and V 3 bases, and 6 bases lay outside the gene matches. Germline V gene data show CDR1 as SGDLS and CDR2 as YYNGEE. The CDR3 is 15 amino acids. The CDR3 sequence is CASSDSGQINQPQHF. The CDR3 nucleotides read TGTGCCAGCAGCGACTCGGGACAGATCAATCAGCCCCAGCATTTT.

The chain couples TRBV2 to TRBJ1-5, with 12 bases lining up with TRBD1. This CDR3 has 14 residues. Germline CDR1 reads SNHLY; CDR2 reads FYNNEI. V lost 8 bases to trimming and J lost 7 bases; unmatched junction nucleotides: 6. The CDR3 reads CASGGTGGEQPQHF. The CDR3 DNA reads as TGTGCCAGCGGCGGGACAGGGGGCGAGCAGCCCCAGCATTTT.

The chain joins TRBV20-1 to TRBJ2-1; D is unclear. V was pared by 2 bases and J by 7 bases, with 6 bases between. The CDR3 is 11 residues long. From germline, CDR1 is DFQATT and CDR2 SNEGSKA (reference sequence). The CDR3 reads CSARTFNEQFF. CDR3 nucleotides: TGCAGTGCTAGAACCTTTAATGAGCAGTTCTTC.

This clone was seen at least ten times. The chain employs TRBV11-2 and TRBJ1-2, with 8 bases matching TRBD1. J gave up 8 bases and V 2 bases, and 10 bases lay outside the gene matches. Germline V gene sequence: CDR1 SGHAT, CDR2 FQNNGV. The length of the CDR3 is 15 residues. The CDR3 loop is CASSLLPDRVGGYTF. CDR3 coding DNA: TGTGCCAGCAGCTTACTACCGGACAGGGTCGGGGGCTACACCTTC.

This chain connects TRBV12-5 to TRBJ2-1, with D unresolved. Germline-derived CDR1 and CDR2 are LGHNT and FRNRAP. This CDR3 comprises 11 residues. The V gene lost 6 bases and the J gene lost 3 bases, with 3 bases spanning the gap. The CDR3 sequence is CASGYYNEQFF. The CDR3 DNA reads TGTGCTAGTGGGTACTACAATGAGCAGTTCTTC.

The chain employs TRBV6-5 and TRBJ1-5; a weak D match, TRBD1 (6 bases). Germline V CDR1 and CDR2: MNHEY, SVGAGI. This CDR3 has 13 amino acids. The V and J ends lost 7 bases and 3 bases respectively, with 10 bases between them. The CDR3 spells CASTPGDNQPQHF. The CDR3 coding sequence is TGTGCCAGCACCCCAGGGGACAATCAGCCCCAGCATTTT.

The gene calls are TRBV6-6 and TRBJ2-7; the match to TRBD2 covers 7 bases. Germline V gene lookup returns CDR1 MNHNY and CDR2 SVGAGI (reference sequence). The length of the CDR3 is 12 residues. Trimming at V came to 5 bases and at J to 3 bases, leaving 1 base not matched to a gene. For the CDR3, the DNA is TGTGCCAGCAGTCGGGACTACTACGAGCAGTACTTC. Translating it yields CASSRDYYEQYF.

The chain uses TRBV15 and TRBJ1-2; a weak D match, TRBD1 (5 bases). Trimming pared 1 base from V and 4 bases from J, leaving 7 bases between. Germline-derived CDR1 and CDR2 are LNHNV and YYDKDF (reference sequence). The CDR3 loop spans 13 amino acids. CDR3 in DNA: TGTGCCACCAGCAGAGTCGGGGGCTATGGCTACACCTTC. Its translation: CATSRVGGYGYTF.

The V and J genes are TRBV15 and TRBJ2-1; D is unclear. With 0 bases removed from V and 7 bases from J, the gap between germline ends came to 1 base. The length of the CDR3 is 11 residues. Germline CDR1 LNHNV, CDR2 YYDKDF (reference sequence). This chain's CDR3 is CATSRENEQFF. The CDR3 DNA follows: TGTGCCACCAGCAGAGAGAATGAGCAGTTCTTC.

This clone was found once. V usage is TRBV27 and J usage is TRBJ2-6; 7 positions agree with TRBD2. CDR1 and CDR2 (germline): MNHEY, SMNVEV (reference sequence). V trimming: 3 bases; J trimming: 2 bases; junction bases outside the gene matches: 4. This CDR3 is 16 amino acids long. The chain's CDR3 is CASSFDGGAGANVLTF. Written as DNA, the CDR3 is TGTGCCAGCAGTTTCGATGGGGGGGCTGGGGCCAACGTCCTGACTTTC. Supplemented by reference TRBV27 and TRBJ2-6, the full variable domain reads EAQVTQNPRYLITVTGKKLTVTCSQNMNHEYMSWYRQDPGLGLRQIYYSMNVEVTDKGDVPEGYKVSRKEKRNFPLILESPSPNQTSLYFCASSFDGGAGANVLTFGAGSRLTVL.

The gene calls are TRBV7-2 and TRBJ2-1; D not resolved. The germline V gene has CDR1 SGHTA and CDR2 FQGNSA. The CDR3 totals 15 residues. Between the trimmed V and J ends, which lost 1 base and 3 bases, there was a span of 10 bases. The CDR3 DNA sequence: TGTGCCAGCAGCTTAGAACCCAACTTCTACAATGAGCAGTTCTTC. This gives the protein CASSLEPNFYNEQFF.

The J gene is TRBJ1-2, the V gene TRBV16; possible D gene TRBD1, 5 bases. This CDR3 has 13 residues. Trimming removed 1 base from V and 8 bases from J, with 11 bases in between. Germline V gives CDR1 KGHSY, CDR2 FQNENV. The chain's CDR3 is CASSQLEGEGYTF. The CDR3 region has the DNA TGTGCCAGCAGCCAATTGGAAGGGGAAGGCTACACCTTC.

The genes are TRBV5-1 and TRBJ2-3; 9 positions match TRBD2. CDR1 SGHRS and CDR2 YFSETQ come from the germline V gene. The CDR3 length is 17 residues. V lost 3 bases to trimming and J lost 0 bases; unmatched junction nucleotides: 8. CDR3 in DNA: TGCGCCAGCAGCTGGCTTAGCGGGAGTAGTAGCACAGATACGCAGTATTTT. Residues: CASSWLSGSSSTDTQYF.

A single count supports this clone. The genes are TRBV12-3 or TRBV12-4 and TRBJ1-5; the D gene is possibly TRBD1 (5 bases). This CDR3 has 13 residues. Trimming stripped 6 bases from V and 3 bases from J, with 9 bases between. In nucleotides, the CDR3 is TGTGCCAGCAGGGGGCACGACAATCAGCCCCAGCATTTT. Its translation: CASRGHDNQPQHF.

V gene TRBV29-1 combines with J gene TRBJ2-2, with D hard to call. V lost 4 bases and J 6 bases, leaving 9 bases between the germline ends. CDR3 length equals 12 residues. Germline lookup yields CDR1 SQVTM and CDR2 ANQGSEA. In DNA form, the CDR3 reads TGCAGCGTTGCCTTAGTAGCCGGGGAGCTGTTTTTT. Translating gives CSVALVAGELFF.